The sequence of this TCR beta chain was determined in a study of PD-L1 blockade in urothelial cancer. Clones were read by immunoSEQ multiplex PCR, and TCRdb kept only the in-frame ones, dropping some. The repertoire consists of more than 40,000 clones, with roughly 80% occurring once and the leading ten covering around 1.5%. Time point defined: pretreatment peripheral blood. This clone was seen just once. Its antigen is currently unknown. Study-wide results and limits: The study found that durable-benefit patients expanded tumor-associated blood clones more at 3 weeks.

V gave up 5 bases and J gave up 3 bases, with 16 bases separating them. The germline V gene encodes CDR1 LNHDA and CDR2 SQIVND (reference sequence). The CDR3 totals 15 residues. The source was PBMCs, collected around atezolizumab (anti-PD-L1) treatment. This clonotype originated in a man in his forties or fifties with urothelial cancer. The V and J genes are TRBV19 and TRBJ1-1; the D gene is possibly TRBD1 (5 bases). This CDR3 is CASSLPGRGYTEAFF. CDR3 DNA: TGTGCCAGTAGTCTGCCGGGGAGGGGATACACTGAAGCTTTCTTT. The entire variable domain, with the rest obtained from reference TRBV19 and TRBJ1-1, is as follows: DGGITQSPKYLFRKEGQNVTLSCEQNLNHDAMYWYRQDPGQGLRLIYYSQIVNDFQKGDIAEGYSVSREKKESFPLTVTSAQKNPTAFYLCASSLPGRGYTEAFFGQGTRLTVV.